This T cell receptor (beta chain) was observed in a study of cytomegalovirus exposure and HLA in healthy donors. Study-wide results and limits: The CMV antigen specificity of a few CMV-associated chains was confirmed through in vitro analysis.

This CDR3 contains 15 residues. V lost 4 bases and J lost 0, with 12 bases in between. Looked up from germline, CDR1 is SNHLY and CDR2 is FYNNEI. TCRdb keeps only in-frame clones here, not all; method: immunoSEQ multiplex PCR. The data show more than 300,000 clones, with 70% to 90% seen just once and 0.7% to 0.85% held by the top ten. Notes on this clone: Its antigen is unidentified.

This clonotype was sampled from a woman between 18 and 29 years old in good health and CMV-seronegative. The V gene is TRBV2, the J gene TRBJ1-2, with a possible D match to TRBD1 (5 bases). The sample consisted of PBMCs. The CDR3 DNA reads TGTGCCAGCAGTGCACGACAGAATTCTAACTATGGCTACACCTTC. Translating gives CASSARQNSNYGYTF.